The next 9 T cell receptor beta chains were all read from a single sample in a study of T cell changes during pregnancy in multiple sclerosis. TCRdb's table, derived via immunoSEQ multiplex PCR, lists solely in-frame clones and lacks some. Here the sample spans 40,000 or so clones, nearly 90% being singletons. The sample here was CD8+ T cells from peripheral blood mononuclear cells, taken in the first trimester of pregnancy. These receptor sequences come from a female donor with multiple sclerosis, enrolled in a pregnancy study.

The rearrangement joins TRBV19 to TRBJ2-2; 12 bases agree with TRBD2. V was clipped by 6 bases and J by 3 bases; unmatched bases: 5. The CDR3 consists of 16 residues. Germline-derived CDR1 and CDR2 are LNHDA and SQIVND (reference sequence). CDR3 sequence reads: CASRDGLAGHTGELFF. CDR3 bases: TGTGCCAGTAGGGATGGACTAGCGGGGCACACCGGGGAGCTGTTTTTT.

The chain uses TRBV30 and TRBJ2-3, with TRBD2 identical over 8 bases. Germline V lookup: CDR1 GTSNPN, CDR2 SVGIG (reference sequence). Trimming removed 2 bases from V and 2 bases from J; junction bases left unmatched: 6. The CDR3 consists of 15 residues. The CDR3 is CAWSFSGASTDTQYF. The CDR3 DNA follows: TGTGCCTGGAGTTTTAGCGGGGCTTCCACAGATACGCAGTATTTT.

The genes are TRBV18 and TRBJ2-7; D remains ambiguous. V lost 3 bases, J lost 4 bases, and 10 bases lay in between. The CDR3 contains 13 residues. Germline V gene data show CDR1 as KGHSH and CDR2 as LQKENI. The CDR3 is CASSPGLVYEQYF. The CDR3 bases are TGTGCCAGCTCACCGGGCTTAGTTTACGAGCAGTACTTC.

The CDR3 bases are TGTGCCAGCAGTTACCTAGGGGGGGGGAACACTGAAGCTTTCTTT. This codes for CASSYLGGGNTEAFF. The chain uses TRBV6-8 and TRBJ1-1; a possible D gene is TRBD1 (6 bases). The CDR3 runs 15 residues. Germline V lookup: CDR1 MNHGY, CDR2 SAAAGT. The V gene lost 2 bases and the J gene lost 1 base, with 11 bases spanning the gap.

The CDR3 here is CASSDIQAGNTIYF. Here the CDR3 DNA reads TGTGCCAGCAGCGATATTCAGGCTGGAAACACCATATATTTT. The chain links TRBV7-6 to TRBJ1-3; the D is unclear. CDR3 length: 14 residues. V was pared by 5 bases and J by 2 bases, with 10 bases between. CDR1 SGHVS and CDR2 FNYEAQ come from the germline V gene.

A single count supports this clone. The chain uses TRBV27 and TRBJ2-1; a possible D gene is TRBD2 (6 bases). Germline assignment: CDR1 MNHEY and CDR2 SMNVEV (reference sequence). Trimming pared 0 bases from V and 7 bases from J, leaving 13 bases between. The CDR3 length is 15 residues. CDR3 amino acids: CASSLSHGTRNEQFF. The CDR3 DNA sequence: TGTGCCAGCAGTTTATCCCACGGGACTCGGAATGAGCAGTTCTTC.

The chain uses TRBV7-8 and TRBJ1-2; 7 bases fit TRBD1. The CDR3 is 14 amino acids. Germline loops: CDR1 SGHVS, CDR2 FQNEAQ. Trimming at V came to 5 bases and at J to 4 bases, leaving 7 bases not matched to a gene. This CDR3 is CASSLLEGAYGYTF. The CDR3 DNA reads as TGTGCCAGCAGCCTGCTCGAGGGGGCCTATGGCTACACCTTC.

This chain links TRBV7-2 with TRBJ1-6; TRBD1 might be the D (6 bases). The CDR3 contains 18 residues. Trimming took 1 base from V and 3 from J, leaving 16 bases between them. Per the germline V gene, CDR1 is SGHTA and CDR2 is FQGNSA. CDR3 region: CASSLDTKDSFYNSPLHF. The CDR3, as DNA: TGTGCCAGCAGCTTAGACACCAAGGACAGCTTCTATAATTCACCCCTCCACTTT.

V and J are TRBV11-2 and TRBJ2-7; D unresolved. CDR3 length equals 14 residues. V lost 7 bases and J 11 bases, leaving 24 bases between the germline ends. The germline gives CDR1 SGHAT, CDR2 FQNNGV. In nucleotides, the CDR3 is TGTGCCAGCACCCTCCCCGAAGGAGCATCCCTCAAGTACTTC. Translated, it gives CASTLPEGASLKYF.